The 6 T cell receptor beta chains given below trace back to one sample, sequenced in a study of blood T cell repertoires in COVID-19. Libraries were prepared by immunoSEQ multiplex PCR; TCRdb keeps only in-frame clonotypes and omits some of them. This sample has more than 95,000 clones, with around four fifths found just once. The sample consisted of peripheral blood. These receptors originate from a man in his fifties or sixties with acute or convalescent COVID-19.

The count of this clone is one. The same CDR3 arises from other DNA sequences in this sample as well. The J gene is TRBJ1-6, the V gene TRBV7-2; no reliable D call. The CDR3 consists of 15 residues. The germline gives CDR1 SGHTA, CDR2 FQGNSA. V was cut by 1 base and J by 0 bases, with 4 bases left in between. Here the CDR3 reads CASSLVSSYNSPLHF. The CDR3 region has the DNA TGTGCCAGCAGCTTAGTGAGCTCCTATAATTCACCCCTCCACTTT.

The chain combines TRBV14 with TRBJ2-3, with a possible D match to TRBD2 (6 bases). The V and J ends lost 6 bases and 7 bases respectively, with 14 bases between them. Germline V gene data show CDR1 as SGHDN and CDR2 as FVKESK. This CDR3 spans 13 amino acids. The CDR3 nucleotides read TGTGCCAGCAGGTCCGGGGGTACTTATACGCAGTATTTT. This codes for CASRSGGTYTQYF.

This rearrangement joins TRBV19 to TRBJ2-1, with TRBD2 matching over 7 bases. The CDR3 contains 15 residues. Germline loops: CDR1 LNHDA, CDR2 SQIVND (reference sequence). The ends lost 2 bases at V and 5 bases at J; junction bases unmatched: 6. CDR3 sequence (DNA): TGTGCCAGTAGTATAACGGGAGGCAAGAACAATGAGCAGTTCTTC. Its translation: CASSITGGKNNEQFF.

This clone was found a few times. This chain uses TRBV28 with TRBJ2-7; 7 bases agree with TRBD1. The germline V gene encodes CDR1 MDHEN and CDR2 SYDVKM. The CDR3 contains 13 residues. V shed 4 bases and J 7 bases; nucleotides not matched to a gene: 7. The chain's CDR3 is CASSSDRDEEQYF. In DNA, the CDR3 is TGTGCCAGCAGTTCAGACAGGGACGAGGAGCAGTACTTC.

This chain joins TRBV25-1 and TRBJ2-1; the match to TRBD2 covers 10 bases. This CDR3 has 15 residues. The germline CDR1 and CDR2 sequences are MGHDK and SYGVNS. V gave up 3 bases and J gave up 6 bases; unmatched junction bases: 5. CDR3 nucleotides: TGTGCCAGCAGTGACCTAGCGGGAGTAGGCAATGAGCAGTTCTTC. Its protein product is CASSDLAGVGNEQFF.

The rearrangement uses TRBV7-3 and TRBJ2-1, with 11 bases matching TRBD2. This CDR3 has 15 amino acids. Per germline, CDR1 SGHTA and CDR2 FQGTGA. V lost 5 bases to trimming and J lost 6 bases; unmatched junction nucleotides: 6. CDR3 coding DNA: TGTGCCAGCAGCCAAGTAGCGGGAGGGCCCAATGAGCAGTTCTTC. This codes for CASSQVAGGPNEQFF.